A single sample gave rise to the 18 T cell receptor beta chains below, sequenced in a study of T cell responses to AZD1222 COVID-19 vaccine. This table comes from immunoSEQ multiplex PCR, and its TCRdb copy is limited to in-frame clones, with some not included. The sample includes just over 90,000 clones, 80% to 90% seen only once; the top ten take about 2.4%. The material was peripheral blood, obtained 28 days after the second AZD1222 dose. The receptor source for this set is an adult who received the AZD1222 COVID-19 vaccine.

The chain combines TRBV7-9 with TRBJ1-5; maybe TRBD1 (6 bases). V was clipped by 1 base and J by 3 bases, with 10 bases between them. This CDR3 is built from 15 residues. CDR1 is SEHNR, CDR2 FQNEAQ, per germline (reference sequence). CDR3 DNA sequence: TGTGCCAGCAGCTTAGGAGGGGGTCTCAATCAGCCCCAGCATTTT. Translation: CASSLGGGLNQPQHF. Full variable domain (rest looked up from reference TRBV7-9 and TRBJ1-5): DTGVSQNPRHKITKRGQNVTFRCDPISEHNRLYWYRQTLGQGPEFLTYFQNEAQLEKSRLLSDRFSAERPKGSFSTLEIQRTEQGDSAMYLCASSLGGGLNQPQHFGDGTRLSIL.

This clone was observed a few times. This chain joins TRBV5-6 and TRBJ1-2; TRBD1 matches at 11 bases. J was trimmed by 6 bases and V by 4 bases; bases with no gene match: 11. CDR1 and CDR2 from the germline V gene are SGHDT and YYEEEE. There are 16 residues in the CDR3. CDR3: CASSPVPGQGVHGYTF. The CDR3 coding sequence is TGTGCCAGCAGCCCCGTTCCGGGACAGGGGGTCCATGGCTACACCTTC.

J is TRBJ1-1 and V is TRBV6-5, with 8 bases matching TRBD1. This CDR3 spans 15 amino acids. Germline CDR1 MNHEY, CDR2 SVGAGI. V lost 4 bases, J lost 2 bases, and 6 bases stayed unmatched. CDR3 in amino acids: CASSSPGQGNTEAFF. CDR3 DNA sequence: TGTGCCAGCAGTTCACCTGGACAGGGAAACACTGAAGCTTTCTTT.

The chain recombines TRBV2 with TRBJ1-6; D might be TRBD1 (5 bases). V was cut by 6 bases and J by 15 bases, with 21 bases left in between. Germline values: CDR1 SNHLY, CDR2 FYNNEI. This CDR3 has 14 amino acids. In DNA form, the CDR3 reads TGTGCCAGCAGAGCTCGGGACTTTAATTCTCTCCTCCACTTT. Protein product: CASRARDFNSLLHF.

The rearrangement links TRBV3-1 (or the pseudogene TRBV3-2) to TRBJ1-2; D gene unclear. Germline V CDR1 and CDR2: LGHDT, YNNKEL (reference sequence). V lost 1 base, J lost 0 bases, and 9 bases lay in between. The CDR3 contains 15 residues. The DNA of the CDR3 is TGTGCCAGCAGCCAAGGGTCGACAACTAACTATGGCTACACCTTC. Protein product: CASSQGSTTNYGYTF.

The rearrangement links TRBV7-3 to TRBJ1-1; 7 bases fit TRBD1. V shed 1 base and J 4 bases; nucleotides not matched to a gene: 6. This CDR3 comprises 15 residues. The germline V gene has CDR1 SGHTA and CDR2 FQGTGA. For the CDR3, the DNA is TGTGCCAGCAGCTTAAGCAGGGGGTTCTTCACTGAAGCTTTCTTT. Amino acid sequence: CASSLSRGFFTEAFF. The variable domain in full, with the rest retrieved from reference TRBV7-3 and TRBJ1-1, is GAGVSQTPSNKVTEKGKYVELRCDPISGHTALYWYRQSLGQGPEFLIYFQGTGAADDSGLPNDRFFAVRPEGSVSTLKIQRTERGDSAVYLCASSLSRGFFTEAFFGQGTRLTVV.

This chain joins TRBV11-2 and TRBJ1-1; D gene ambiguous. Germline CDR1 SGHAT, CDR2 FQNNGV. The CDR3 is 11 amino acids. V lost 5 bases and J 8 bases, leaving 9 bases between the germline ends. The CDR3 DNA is TGTGCCAGCAGCCATGGAACCGAAGCTTTCTTT. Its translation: CASSHGTEAFF.

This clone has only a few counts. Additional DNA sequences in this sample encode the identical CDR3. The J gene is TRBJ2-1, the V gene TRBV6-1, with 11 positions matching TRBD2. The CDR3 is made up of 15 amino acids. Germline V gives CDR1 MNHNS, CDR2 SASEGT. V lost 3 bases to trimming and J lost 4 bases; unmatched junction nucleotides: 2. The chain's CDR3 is CASSELAGGYNEQFF. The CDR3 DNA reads TGTGCCAGCAGTGAGCTAGCGGGGGGTTACAATGAGCAGTTCTTC.

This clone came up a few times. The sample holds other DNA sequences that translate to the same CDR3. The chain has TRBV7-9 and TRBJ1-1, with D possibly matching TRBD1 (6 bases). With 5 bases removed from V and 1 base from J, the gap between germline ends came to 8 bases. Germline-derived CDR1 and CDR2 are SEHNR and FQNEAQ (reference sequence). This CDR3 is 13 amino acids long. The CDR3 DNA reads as TGTGCCAGCAGCCTGGACAGGAACACTGAAGCTTTCTTT. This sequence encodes CASSLDRNTEAFF.

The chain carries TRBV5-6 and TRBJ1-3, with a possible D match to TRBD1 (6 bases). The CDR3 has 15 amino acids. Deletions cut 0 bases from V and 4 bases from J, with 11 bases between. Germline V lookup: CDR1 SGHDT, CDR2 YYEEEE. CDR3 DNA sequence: TGTGCCAGCAGCTTGGGGGACATTAAGGGAAACACCATATATTTT. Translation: CASSLGDIKGNTIYF.

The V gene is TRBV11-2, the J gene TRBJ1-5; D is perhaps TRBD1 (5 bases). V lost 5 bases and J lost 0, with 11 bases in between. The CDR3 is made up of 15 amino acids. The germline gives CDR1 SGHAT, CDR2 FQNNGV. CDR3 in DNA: TGTGCCAGCAGCCCTGGGACGGATAGCAATCAGCCCCAGCATTTT. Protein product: CASSPGTDSNQPQHF.

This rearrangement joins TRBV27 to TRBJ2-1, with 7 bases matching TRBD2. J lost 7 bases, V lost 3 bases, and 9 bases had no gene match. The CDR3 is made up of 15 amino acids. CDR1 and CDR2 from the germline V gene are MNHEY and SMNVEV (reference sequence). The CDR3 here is CASSFLREGENEQFF. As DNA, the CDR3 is TGTGCCAGCAGTTTTTTGAGGGAGGGCGAAAATGAGCAGTTCTTC.

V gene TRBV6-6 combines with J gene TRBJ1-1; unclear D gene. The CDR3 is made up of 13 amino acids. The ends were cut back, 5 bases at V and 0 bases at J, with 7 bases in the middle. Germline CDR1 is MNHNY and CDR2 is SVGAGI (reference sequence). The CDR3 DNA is TGTGCCAGCAGTCCCCTTATGAACACTGAAGCTTTCTTT. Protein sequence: CASSPLMNTEAFF.

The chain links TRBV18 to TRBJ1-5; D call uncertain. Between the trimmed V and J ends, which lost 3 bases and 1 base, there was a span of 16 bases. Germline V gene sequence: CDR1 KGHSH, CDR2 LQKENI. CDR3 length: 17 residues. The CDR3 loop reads CASSPATNAGSNQPQHF. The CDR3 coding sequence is TGTGCCAGCTCACCTGCGACAAACGCTGGGAGCAATCAGCCCCAGCATTTT.

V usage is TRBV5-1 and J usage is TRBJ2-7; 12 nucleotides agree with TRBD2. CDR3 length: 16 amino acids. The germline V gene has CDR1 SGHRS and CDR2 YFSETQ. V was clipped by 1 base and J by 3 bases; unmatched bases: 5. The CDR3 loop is CASSLRSSGRDYEQYF. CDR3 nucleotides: TGCGCCAGCAGCTTGCGGTCTAGCGGGAGGGACTACGAGCAGTACTTC.

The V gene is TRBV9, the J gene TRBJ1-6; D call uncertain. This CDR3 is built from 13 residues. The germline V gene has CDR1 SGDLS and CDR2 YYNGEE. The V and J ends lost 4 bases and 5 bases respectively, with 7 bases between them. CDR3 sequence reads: CASSTDHNSPLHF. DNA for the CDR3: TGTGCCAGCAGCACGGACCATAATTCACCCCTCCACTTT.

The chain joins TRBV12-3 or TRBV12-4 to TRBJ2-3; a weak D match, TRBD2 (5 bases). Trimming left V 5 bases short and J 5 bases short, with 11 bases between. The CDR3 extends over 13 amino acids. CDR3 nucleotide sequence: TGTGCCAGCAGTCTAGGGAGTTTAGATACGCAGTATTTT. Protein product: CASSLGSLDTQYF.

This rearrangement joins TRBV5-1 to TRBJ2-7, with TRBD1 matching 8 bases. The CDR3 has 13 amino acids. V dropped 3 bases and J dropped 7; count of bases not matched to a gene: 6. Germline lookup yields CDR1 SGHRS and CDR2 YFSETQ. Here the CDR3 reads CASSYGTGEEQYF. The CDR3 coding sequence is TGCGCCAGCAGCTACGGGACAGGCGAGGAGCAGTACTTC.